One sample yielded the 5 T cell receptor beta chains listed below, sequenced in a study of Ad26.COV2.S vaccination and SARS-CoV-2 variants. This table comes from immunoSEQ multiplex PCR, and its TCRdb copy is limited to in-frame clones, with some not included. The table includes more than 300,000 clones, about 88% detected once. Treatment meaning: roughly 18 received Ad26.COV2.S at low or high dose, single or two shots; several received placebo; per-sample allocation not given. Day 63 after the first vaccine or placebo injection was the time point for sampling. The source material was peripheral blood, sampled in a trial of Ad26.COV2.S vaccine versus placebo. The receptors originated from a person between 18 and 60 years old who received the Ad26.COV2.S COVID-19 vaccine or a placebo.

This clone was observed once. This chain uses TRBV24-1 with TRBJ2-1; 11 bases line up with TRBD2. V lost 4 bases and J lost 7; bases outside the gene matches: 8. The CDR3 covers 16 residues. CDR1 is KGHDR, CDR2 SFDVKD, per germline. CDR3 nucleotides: TGTGCCACCAGTGACACTACTAGCGGGAGCCCGAATGAGCAGTTCTTC. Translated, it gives CATSDTTSGSPNEQFF.

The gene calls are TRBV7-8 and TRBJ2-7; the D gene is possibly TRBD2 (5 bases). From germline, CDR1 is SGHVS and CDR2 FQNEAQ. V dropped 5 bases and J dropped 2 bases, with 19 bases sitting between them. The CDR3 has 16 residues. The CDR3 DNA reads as TGTGCCAGCAGCCCAGACCTAGGGCGGCGGGCCTACGAGCAGTACTTC. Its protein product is CASSPDLGRRAYEQYF. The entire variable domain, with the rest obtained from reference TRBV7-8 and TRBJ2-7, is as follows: GAGVSQSPRYKVAKRGQDVALRCDPISGHVSLFWYQQALGQGPEFLTYFQNEAQLDKSGLPSDRFFAERPEGSVSTLKIQRTQQEDSAVYLCASSPDLGRRAYEQYFGPGTRLTVT.

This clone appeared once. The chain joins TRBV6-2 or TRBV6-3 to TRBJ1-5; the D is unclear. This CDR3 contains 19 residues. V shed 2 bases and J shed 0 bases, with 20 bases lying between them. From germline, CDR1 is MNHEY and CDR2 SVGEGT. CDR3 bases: TGTGCCAGCAGTTACGGGTGGGCACGACTGAGAAATAGCAATCAGCCCCAGCATTTT. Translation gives CASSYGWARLRNSNQPQHF.

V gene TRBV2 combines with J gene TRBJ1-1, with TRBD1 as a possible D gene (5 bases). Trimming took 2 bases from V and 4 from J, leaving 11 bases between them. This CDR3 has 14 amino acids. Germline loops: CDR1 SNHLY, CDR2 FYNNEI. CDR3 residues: CASSEIWGSTEAFF. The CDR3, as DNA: TGTGCCAGCAGTGAAATCTGGGGGAGCACTGAAGCTTTCTTT.

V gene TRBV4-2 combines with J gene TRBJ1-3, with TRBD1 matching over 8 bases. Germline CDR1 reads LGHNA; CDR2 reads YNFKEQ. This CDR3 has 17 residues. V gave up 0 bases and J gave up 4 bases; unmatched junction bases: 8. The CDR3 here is CASSQDGQGARGNTIYF. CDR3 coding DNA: TGTGCCAGCAGCCAAGATGGGCAGGGGGCAAGGGGAAACACCATATATTTT.